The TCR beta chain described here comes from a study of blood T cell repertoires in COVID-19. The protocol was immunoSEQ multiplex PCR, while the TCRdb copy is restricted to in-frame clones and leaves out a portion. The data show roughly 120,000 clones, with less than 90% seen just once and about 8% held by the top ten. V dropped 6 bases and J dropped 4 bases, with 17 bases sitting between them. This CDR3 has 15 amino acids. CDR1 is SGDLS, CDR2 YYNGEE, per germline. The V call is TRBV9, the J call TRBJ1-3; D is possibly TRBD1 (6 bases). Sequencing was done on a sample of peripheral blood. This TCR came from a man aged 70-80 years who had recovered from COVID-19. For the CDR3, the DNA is TGTGCCAGCAACCCAGGGGTAGGGCACGGAAACACCATATATTTT. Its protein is CASNPGVGHGNTIYF.